This TCR beta chain was sequenced in a study of blood T cell repertoires in COVID-19. In the study overall: Researchers got acute and convalescent COVID-19 samples from the United States, Italy and Spain.

The data were produced by immunoSEQ multiplex PCR, yet TCRdb's version contains in-frame clones alone and is incomplete. Of over 55,000 clones in the sample, 70% to 75% were seen once. Germline V gene data show CDR1 as SEHNR and CDR2 as FQNEAQ (reference sequence). There are 15 residues in the CDR3. V was trimmed by 9 bases and J by 2 bases, leaving 19 bases between them. The V and J genes are TRBV7-9 and TRBJ1-1; unclear D gene. The sequence was obtained from a woman between 70 and 85 years old with acute or convalescent COVID-19. What was sequenced was peripheral blood. The DNA of the CDR3 is TGTGCCAGTGGTCGTGGCTGGTCGACAAACACTGAAGCTTTCTTT. This encodes CASGRGWSTNTEAFF.